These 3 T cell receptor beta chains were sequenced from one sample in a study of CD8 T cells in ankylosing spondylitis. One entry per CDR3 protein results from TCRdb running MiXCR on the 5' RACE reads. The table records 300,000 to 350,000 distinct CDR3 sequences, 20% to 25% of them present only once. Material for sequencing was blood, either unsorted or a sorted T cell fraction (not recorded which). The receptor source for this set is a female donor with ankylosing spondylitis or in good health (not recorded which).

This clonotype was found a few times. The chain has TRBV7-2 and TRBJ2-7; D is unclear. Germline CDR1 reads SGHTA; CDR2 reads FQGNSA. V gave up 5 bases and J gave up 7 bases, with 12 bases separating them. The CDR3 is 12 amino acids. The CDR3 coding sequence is TGTGCCAGCAGCCCGACCGGGCGGGAGCAGTACTTC. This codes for CASSPTGREQYF.

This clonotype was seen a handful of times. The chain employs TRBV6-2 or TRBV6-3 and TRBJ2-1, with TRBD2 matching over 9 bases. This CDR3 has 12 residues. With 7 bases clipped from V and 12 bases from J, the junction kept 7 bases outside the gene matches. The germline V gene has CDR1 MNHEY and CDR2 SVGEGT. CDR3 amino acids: CASTGETSGQFF. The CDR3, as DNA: TGTGCCAGCACAGGGGAGACTAGCGGGCAGTTCTTC.

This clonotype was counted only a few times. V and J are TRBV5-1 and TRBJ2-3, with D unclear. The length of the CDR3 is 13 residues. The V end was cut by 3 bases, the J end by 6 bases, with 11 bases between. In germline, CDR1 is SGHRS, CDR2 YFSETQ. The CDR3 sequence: CASSSPGGDTQYF. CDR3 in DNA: TGCGCCAGCAGCTCACCAGGTGGTGATACGCAGTATTTT.